What follows is one TCR beta chain and its context. Here immunoSEQ multiplex PCR was the method, and the copy in TCRdb shows in-frame clones only, minus some. The sample has 72,000 or so clones; about four fifths are singletons. The data were taken from a study of blood T cell repertoires in COVID-19. CDR1 is MNHEY, CDR2 SVGEGT, per germline. Trimming shortened V by 6 bases and J by 1 base, and 6 bases separated the two germline ends. CDR3 length: 13 amino acids. The sequence came from a man aged 65 to 79 who had recovered from COVID-19. The sample taken for sequencing was peripheral blood. The chain is built from TRBV6-2 or TRBV6-3 and TRBJ2-2, with unresolved D. CDR3 DNA sequence: TGTGCCAGCAGCCGCAGGAACACCGGGGAGCTGTTTTTT. It specifies CASSRRNTGELFF.